The next 29 T cell receptor beta chains were all read from a single sample in a study of coeliac disease (dated 2022 in TCRdb). Beyond this particular receptor, the publication reports: TRB and TRG repertoires of active coeliac intraepithelial and lamina propria samples showed lower clonality than controls, suggesting recruitment of diverse T cells.

The method was the immunoSEQ multiplex PCR assay. TCRdb carries this immuneACCESS record with in-frame sequences only. Its versions omit some clonotypes, under half of them owing to an unresolved V gene in the studies checked, with the rest unexplained. Counted in this sample were about 4,200 clones; approximately 73% of them appeared once. In total, the top ten clones hold 11% of the sample. These receptors are not linked to any known antigen. Material: intraepithelial lymphocytes from the gut. The cell subset or site label for this specimen denotes: intraepithelial cell (IEC) fraction of small intestinal biopsy. The source of these receptors is a woman younger than 30 with active celiac disease.

The J gene is TRBJ2-3, the V gene TRBV14; 7 bases are shared with TRBD2. CDR1 is SGHDN and CDR2 is FVKESK in the germline V gene. The CDR3 has 15 residues. J gave up 6 bases and V 2 bases, and 8 bases lay outside the gene matches. The CDR3, as DNA: TGTGCCAGCAGCCAACTAGGTTTCGGGGGGGATACGCAGTATTTT. Encoded protein: CASSQLGFGGDTQYF.

This chain connects TRBV11-2 to TRBJ2-7; D unclear. The CDR3 consists of 13 residues. The germline V and J ends were trimmed by 1 base and 7 bases, with 11 bases remaining between them. CDR1 is SGHAT and CDR2 is FQNNGV in the germline V gene. The CDR3 loop is CASSLGVPGEQYF. The CDR3 DNA follows: TGTGCCAGCAGCTTAGGTGTCCCCGGGGAGCAGTACTTC.

The sample holds a few counts of this clone. This rearrangement joins TRBV4-1 to TRBJ1-2, with no clear D. Germline CDR1 MGHRA, CDR2 YSYEKL. V lost 0 bases to trimming and J lost 0 bases, with 8 bases between them. The CDR3 has 15 residues. As DNA, the CDR3 is TGCGCCAGCAGCCAAGACATGAGGACTAACTATGGCTACACCTTC. Protein product: CASSQDMRTNYGYTF.

This clone came up a few times. The chain joins TRBV11-3 to TRBJ2-5; no reliable D call. The V gene lost 2 bases and the J gene lost 5 bases, with 9 bases spanning the gap. CDR3 size: 13 residues. Germline CDR1 and CDR2: SGHNT and YENEEA. The CDR3 DNA is TGTGCCAGCAGCTTATCGCTCGGGGAGACCCAGTACTTC. Protein: CASSLSLGETQYF.

The chain has TRBV28 and TRBJ1-5; 9 bases are shared with TRBD1. This CDR3 spans 15 amino acids. CDR1 is MDHEN and CDR2 is SYDVKM in the germline V gene. After removal of 7 bases from V and 6 bases from J, the junction contained 10 bases not matched to a gene. Written as DNA, the CDR3 is TGTGCCAGCAATCCGGGACAGGGCCTAATTCAGCCCCAGCATTTT. Translating gives CASNPGQGLIQPQHF. The entire variable domain, with the rest obtained from reference TRBV28 and TRBJ1-5, is as follows: DVKVTQSSRYLVKRTGEKVFLECVQDMDHENMFWYRQDPGLGLRLIYFSYDVKMKEKGDIPEGYSVSREKKERFSLILESASTNQTSMYLCASNPGQGLIQPQHFGDGTRLSIL.

Note on this clone: The identical CDR3 is also encoded by other nucleotide sequences in the sample. The chain joins TRBV7-3 to TRBJ2-1; 11 positions agree with TRBD2. Germline CDR1 and CDR2: SGHTA and FQGTGA. V trimming: 6 bases; J trimming: 10 bases; junction bases outside the gene matches: 8. This CDR3 is 14 amino acids long. CDR3 amino acids: CASSHSGGAGEQFF. The CDR3 DNA sequence: TGTGCCAGCAGTCATAGCGGGGGGGCTGGCGAGCAGTTCTTC. The complete variable domain, with remaining parts taken from reference TRBV7-3 and TRBJ2-1, reads GAGVSQTPSNKVTEKGKYVELRCDPISGHTALYWYRQSLGQGPEFLIYFQGTGAADDSGLPNDRFFAVRPEGSVSTLKIQRTERGDSAVYLCASSHSGGAGEQFFGPGTRLTVL.

V is TRBV5-5 and J is TRBJ2-5, with D hard to call. Judging by the DNA end, TRBJ2-7 fits better; the J call may be wrong. The CDR3 spans 11 residues. Germline CDR1 reads SGHKS; CDR2 reads YYEKEE (reference sequence). For the CDR3, the DNA is TGTGCCAGCACCTCGATGTACGAGCAGTACTTC. As protein: CASTSMYEQYF.

The chain joins TRBV4-1 to TRBJ1-1; D not certain. CDR1 and CDR2 (germline): MGHRA, YSYEKL. Trimming shortened V by 2 bases and J by 6 bases, and 13 bases separated the two germline ends. The CDR3 length is 14 residues. As DNA, the CDR3 is TGCGCCAGCAGCCAATTAATCGGGATCGCTGAAGCTTTCTTT. It yields the protein CASSQLIGIAEAFF.

The J gene is TRBJ2-5, the V gene TRBV28, with unresolved D. This CDR3 is 12 amino acids long. The V end was cut by 5 bases, the J end by 5 bases, with 9 bases between. Germline assignment: CDR1 MDHEN and CDR2 SYDVKM. CDR3 loop: CASSPPGETQYF. The CDR3 DNA sequence: TGTGCCAGCAGTCCCCCCGGTGAGACCCAGTACTTC.

The V and J genes are TRBV5-1 and TRBJ1-1; 8 bases are a match to TRBD1. The CDR3 consists of 13 residues. The J segment lost 11 bases and the V segment lost 4 bases, leaving 10 bases of the junction unmatched. CDR1 SGHRS and CDR2 YFSETQ come from the germline V gene. The CDR3 spells CASSLGQGERAFF. The CDR3 DNA reads as TGCGCCAGCAGCCTCGGACAGGGCGAACGGGCTTTCTTT.

This rearrangement joins TRBV27 to TRBJ2-7; possibly TRBD2 for D (5 bases). The CDR3 runs to 14 residues. Germline V gene sequence: CDR1 MNHEY, CDR2 SMNVEV (reference sequence). Trimming removed 6 bases at V and 0 bases at J, with 12 bases between. CDR3 amino acids: CASSRGWGSYEQYF. CDR3 bases: TGTGCCAGCAGCAGAGGGTGGGGCTCCTACGAGCAGTACTTC.

In its sample, this clone was seen once. This chain joins TRBV5-1 and TRBJ1-1, with 9 bases matching TRBD1. CDR1 is SGHRS, CDR2 YFSETQ, per germline. The trim removed 7 bases at V and 13 bases at J, leaving 11 bases unmatched. This CDR3 spans 12 amino acids. This CDR3 is CASLGQGPDFFF. The CDR3 DNA reads TGCGCCAGCCTGGGACAGGGCCCCGATTTTTTCTTT.

V gene TRBV7-2 combines with J gene TRBJ2-1, with 10 bases matching TRBD2. The CDR3 contains 16 residues. V was pared by 5 bases and J by 6 bases, with 10 bases of the junction left unmatched. CDR1 is SGHTA, CDR2 FQGNSA, per germline. This CDR3 reads CASSPQASGGFNEQFF. CDR3 nucleotides: TGTGCCAGCAGCCCACAGGCTAGCGGGGGCTTCAATGAGCAGTTCTTC.

V is TRBV5-4 and J is TRBJ1-3; D call uncertain. Germline CDR1 and CDR2: SGHNT and YYREEE (reference sequence). The CDR3 loop spans 14 amino acids. Trimming removed 0 bases from V and 0 bases from J, with 4 bases in between. CDR3 sequence: CASSLDSSGNTIYF. As DNA, the CDR3 is TGTGCCAGCAGCTTGGATAGCTCTGGAAACACCATATATTTT.

The chain couples TRBV4-1 to TRBJ1-5; D is unresolved. This CDR3 has 14 residues. The V and J ends lost 0 bases and 1 base respectively, with 4 bases between them. Germline CDR1 MGHRA, CDR2 YSYEKL. The CDR3 loop is CASSQDISNQPQHF. The CDR3 coding sequence is TGCGCCAGCAGCCAAGATATAAGCAATCAGCCCCAGCATTTT.

This CDR3 reads CASSQDRGQGNGYTF. As DNA, the CDR3 is TGCGCCAGCAGCCAAGATCGGGGACAGGGAAATGGCTACACCTTC. The rearrangement links TRBV4-1 to TRBJ1-2; 9 nucleotides align to TRBD1. In germline, CDR1 is MGHRA, CDR2 YSYEKL. The CDR3 is 15 residues long. J lost 6 bases, V lost 0 bases, and 5 bases had no gene match.

This sequence joins TRBV28 and TRBJ2-3, with 12 bases fitting TRBD2. Trimming cost V 6 bases and J 6 bases; bases outside gene matches: 13. Germline CDR1 is MDHEN and CDR2 is SYDVKM. This CDR3 has 17 amino acids. CDR3 sequence (DNA): TGTGCCAGCAGCTATCCTACGGGACTAGCGGGCGACGATACGCAGTATTTT. This sequence encodes CASSYPTGLAGDDTQYF.

The chain recombines TRBV20-1 with TRBJ1-1; D ambiguous. CDR1 and CDR2 (germline): DFQATT, SNEGSKA (reference sequence). The CDR3 length is 10 residues. V was clipped by 5 bases and J by 8 bases, with 9 bases between them. The CDR3 protein is CSARLREAFF. The CDR3 DNA follows: TGCAGTGCTCGCCTGAGGGAAGCTTTCTTT.

The rearrangement joins TRBV28 to TRBJ2-7; D perhaps matches TRBD1 (6 bases). CDR1 is MDHEN, CDR2 SYDVKM, per germline. V was clipped by 3 bases and J by 3 bases, with 15 bases between them. The CDR3 runs to 15 residues. CDR3 coding DNA: TGTGCCAGCAGTTTGGCCGGGACAAATCTCTACGAGCAGTACTTC. Translating it yields CASSLAGTNLYEQYF.

The table lists this clone with a few counts. The chain carries TRBV16 and TRBJ1-1; 7 positions agree with TRBD1. The CDR3 runs 15 residues. Germline CDR1 and CDR2: KGHSY and FQNENV. The junction had 5 bases not matched to a gene; V was cut back by 4 bases and J by 0 bases. In DNA form, the CDR3 reads TGTGCCAGCAGCCCCGGCAGGGGGATGAACACTGAAGCTTTCTTT. It codes for CASSPGRGMNTEAFF.

This chain joins TRBV21-1 and TRBJ2-5; the table's D call, TRBD1, has no DNA check behind it. TRBV21-1 corresponds to a pseudogene. This CDR3 is 17 amino acids long. CDR3 loop: CASSTLDRGGDQETQYF. DNA for the CDR3: TGTGCCAGCAGCACCCTGGACAGGGGCGGTGATCAAGAGACCCAGTACTTC.

This clone appeared a single time. The rearrangement uses TRBV29-1 and TRBJ1-3; D ambiguous. V gave up 7 bases and J gave up 2 bases, with 9 bases separating them. Germline assignment: CDR1 SQVTM and CDR2 ANQGSEA. CDR3 length: 12 amino acids. CDR3 loop: CSAREAGNTIYF. In nucleotides, the CDR3 is TGCAGCGCCCGGGAAGCTGGAAACACCATATATTTT.

The chain employs TRBV27 and TRBJ2-7; D is possibly TRBD1 (5 bases). Looked up from germline, CDR1 is MNHEY and CDR2 is SMNVEV (reference sequence). The CDR3 has 13 amino acids. The germline V and J ends were trimmed by 4 bases and 6 bases, with 13 bases remaining between them. As DNA, the CDR3 is TGTGCCAGCAGTTCCAACAGGAATTCCGAGCAGTACTTC. It is translated as CASSSNRNSEQYF.

This rearrangement joins TRBV5-5 to TRBJ2-5; tentatively, D is TRBD2 (6 bases). With 4 bases removed from V and 4 bases from J, the gap between germline ends came to 17 bases. The CDR3 consists of 15 residues. The germline CDR1 and CDR2 sequences are SGHKS and YYEKEE (reference sequence). The CDR3 loop is CASSTGTAARETQYF. CDR3 nucleotide sequence: TGTGCCAGCAGCACCGGGACTGCCGCGAGAGAGACCCAGTACTTC.

The chain recombines TRBV6-4 with TRBJ2-1, with TRBD2 identical over 7 bases. The ends lost 3 bases at V and 5 bases at J; junction bases unmatched: 7. CDR1 is MRHNA and CDR2 is SNTAGT in the germline V gene. The CDR3 contains 15 residues. CDR3 loop: CASSDVGGGHNEQFF. CDR3 DNA sequence: TGTGCCAGCAGTGATGTCGGCGGGGGACACAATGAGCAGTTCTTC.

The rearrangement uses TRBV6-1 and TRBJ1-5; D is unresolved. CDR1 MNHNS and CDR2 SASEGT come from the germline V gene. This CDR3 region has 11 residues. V was clipped by 6 bases and J by 4 bases, with 4 bases between them. The CDR3: CASRTNQPQHF. The DNA of the CDR3 is TGTGCCAGCAGGACTAATCAGCCCCAGCATTTT.

The V and J genes are TRBV28 and TRBJ2-2; perhaps TRBD2 as D (5 bases). The V gene lost 5 bases and the J gene lost 5 bases, with 12 bases spanning the gap. Germline V gene data show CDR1 as MDHEN and CDR2 as SYDVKM. The CDR3 contains 14 residues. CDR3 DNA sequence: TGTGCCAGCAGTACGGGATTTCTTACCGGGGAGCTGTTTTTT. As protein: CASSTGFLTGELFF.

The chain couples TRBV2 to TRBJ1-2; 7 bases are shared with TRBD1. The CDR3 runs to 15 residues. Per germline, CDR1 SNHLY and CDR2 FYNNEI. The V and J ends lost 8 bases and 5 bases, in that order; junction bases with no gene match: 14. The CDR3 DNA sequence: TGTGCCAGCTCGTGGGACAGTACCGTGGGGTATGGCTACACCTTC. It is translated as CASSWDSTVGYGYTF.

The chain employs TRBV7-9 and TRBJ2-1; D gene ambiguous. V gave up 5 bases and J gave up 3 bases, with 14 bases separating them. The CDR3 has 15 amino acids. Germline CDR1 and CDR2: SEHNR and FQNEAQ (reference sequence). CDR3 nucleotide sequence: TGTGCCAGCAGCAACCGGGTTTCGGTCTACAATGAGCAGTTCTTC. As protein: CASSNRVSVYNEQFF.